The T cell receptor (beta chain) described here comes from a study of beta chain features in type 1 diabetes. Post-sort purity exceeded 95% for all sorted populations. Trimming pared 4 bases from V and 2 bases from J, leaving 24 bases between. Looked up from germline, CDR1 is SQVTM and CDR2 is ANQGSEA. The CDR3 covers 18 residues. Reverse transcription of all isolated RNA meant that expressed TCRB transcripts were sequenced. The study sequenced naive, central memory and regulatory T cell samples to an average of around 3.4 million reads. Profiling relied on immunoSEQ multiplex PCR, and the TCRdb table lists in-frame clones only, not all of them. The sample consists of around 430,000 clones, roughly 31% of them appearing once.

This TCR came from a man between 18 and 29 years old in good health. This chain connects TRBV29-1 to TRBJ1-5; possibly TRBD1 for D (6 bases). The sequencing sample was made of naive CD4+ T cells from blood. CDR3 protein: CSVVVSGRGGFGNQPQHF. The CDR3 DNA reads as TGCAGCGTTGTTGTGTCAGGTCGAGGGGGATTTGGCAATCAGCCCCAGCATTTT.